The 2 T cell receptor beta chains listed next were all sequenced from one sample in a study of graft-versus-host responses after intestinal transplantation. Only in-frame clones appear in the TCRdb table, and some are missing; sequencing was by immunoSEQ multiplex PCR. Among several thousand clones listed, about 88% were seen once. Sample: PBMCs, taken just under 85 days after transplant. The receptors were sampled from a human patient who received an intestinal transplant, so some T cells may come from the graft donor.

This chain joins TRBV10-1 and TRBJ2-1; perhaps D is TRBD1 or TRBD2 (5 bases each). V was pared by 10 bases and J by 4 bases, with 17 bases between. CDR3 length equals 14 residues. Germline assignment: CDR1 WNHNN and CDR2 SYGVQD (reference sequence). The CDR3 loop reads CATGDGPRYNEQFF. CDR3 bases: TGCGCCACCGGGGACGGGCCTAGGTACAATGAGCAGTTCTTC.

The CDR3 DNA is TGTGCCAGCAGTTCAACGTGGGGGTTCCCCTATCTGGACTATGGCTACACCTTC. It codes for CASSSTWGFPYLDYGYTF. The V and J genes are TRBV28 and TRBJ1-2, with a weak D call TRBD1 (5 bases). Germline V gives CDR1 MDHEN, CDR2 SYDVKM. V was shortened by 4 bases and J by 3 bases, with 24 bases between the two germline ends. The CDR3 loop spans 18 amino acids.